This T cell receptor beta chain was recovered during a study of cytomegalovirus exposure and HLA in healthy donors. Study conclusions and caveats: A missense variant in DCLRE1C was later tied to TCR beta V- and J-gene trimming. A later analysis found most CMV-associated TCR beta chains apparently HLA-restricted.

In regard to this clone: Its matching antigen is unknown.

PCR amplification relied on 60 Vbeta primers (plus 13 Jbeta primers). This table comes from immunoSEQ multiplex PCR, and its TCRdb copy is limited to in-frame clones, with some not included. The data contain approximately 150,000 clones, under 90% of them singletons. Per germline, CDR1 LNHNV and CDR2 YYDKDF (reference sequence). The CDR3 covers 16 residues. Germline trimming cut 3 bases from V and 4 bases from J; bases unmatched to any gene: 9. This sequence originates from a boy aged 2-15 years in good health and CMV-seronegative. The sequenced sample consisted of PBMCs. J is TRBJ2-1 and V is TRBV15, with TRBD2 identical over 7 bases. The CDR3 DNA reads TGTGCCACCAGCAGCCCCCTAGCGGAGAGATACAATGAGCAGTTCTTC. Protein product: CATSSPLAERYNEQFF.